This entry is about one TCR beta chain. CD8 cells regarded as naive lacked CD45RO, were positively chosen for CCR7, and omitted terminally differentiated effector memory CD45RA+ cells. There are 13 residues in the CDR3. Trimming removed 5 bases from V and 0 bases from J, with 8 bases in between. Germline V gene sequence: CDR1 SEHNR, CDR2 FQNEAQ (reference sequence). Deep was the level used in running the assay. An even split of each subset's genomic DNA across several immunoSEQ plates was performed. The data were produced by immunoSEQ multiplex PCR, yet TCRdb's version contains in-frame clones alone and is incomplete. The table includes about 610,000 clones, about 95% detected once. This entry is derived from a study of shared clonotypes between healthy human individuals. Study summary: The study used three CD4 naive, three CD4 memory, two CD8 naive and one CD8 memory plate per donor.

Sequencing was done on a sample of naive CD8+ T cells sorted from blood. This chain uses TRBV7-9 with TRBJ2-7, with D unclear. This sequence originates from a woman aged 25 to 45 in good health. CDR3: CASSVGSSYEQYF. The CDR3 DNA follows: TGTGCCAGCAGCGTCGGTAGCTCCTACGAGCAGTACTTC. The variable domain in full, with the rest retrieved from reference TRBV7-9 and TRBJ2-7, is DTGVSQNPRHKITKRGQNVTFRCDPISEHNRLYWYRQTLGQGPEFLTYFQNEAQLEKSRLLSDRFSAERPKGSFSTLEIQRTEQGDSAMYLCASSVGSSYEQYFGPGTRLTVT.